This passage covers 26 T cell receptor beta chains from one sample sequenced in a study of PD-L1 blockade in urothelial cancer (dated by TCRdb to 2017 to 2019). Receptor amplification or capture employed the immunoSEQ multiplex PCR assay. TCRdb took this table from immuneACCESS and kept in-frame rearrangements with V and J called. Such tables lack part of the clones; where checked against another copy, unresolved V genes explain under half of the gap, and the rest is unexplained. The sample yields some 48,000 clones; roughly 80% were counted once. The ten largest clones represent roughly 8.8% of the sample. The sample's time point label, decoded: peripheral blood 6 weeks after treatment start. The sample consisted of PBMCs, taken around atezolizumab (anti-PD-L1) treatment. These receptors were collected from a man in his sixties or seventies with urothelial cancer.

This rearrangement joins TRBV5-1 to TRBJ1-4; possible D gene TRBD1, 5 bases. In germline, CDR1 is SGHRS, CDR2 YFSETQ. Trimming cost V 3 bases and J 2 bases, with 8 bases left between them. CDR3 length: 14 residues. The CDR3: CASSSGLTNEKLFF. CDR3 bases: TGCGCCAGCAGCTCGGGACTTACTAATGAAAAACTGTTTTTT.

The rearrangement joins TRBV7-9 to TRBJ2-7, with D perhaps TRBD2 (6 bases). From germline, CDR1 is SEHNR and CDR2 FQNEAQ (reference sequence). V was trimmed by 6 bases and J by 4 bases, leaving 13 bases between them. The CDR3 loop spans 13 amino acids. CDR3 in DNA: TGTGCCAGCAGTCCCATCAGCGGGTACGAGCAGTACTTC. Amino acids: CASSPISGYEQYF.

The chain carries TRBV5-1 and TRBJ1-1; maybe TRBD1 (5 bases). Trimming pared 0 bases from V and 1 base from J, leaving 13 bases between. The germline gives CDR1 SGHRS, CDR2 YFSETQ. CDR3 length equals 16 residues. In DNA, the CDR3 is TGCGCCAGCAGCTTGGTTGGGATGGGGGGGAACACTGAAGCTTTCTTT. Protein sequence: CASSLVGMGGNTEAFF.

The chain combines TRBV28 with TRBJ1-5; D not certain. The ends were cut back, 7 bases at V and 5 bases at J, with 9 bases in the middle. This CDR3 has 12 amino acids. The germline V gene has CDR1 MDHEN and CDR2 SYDVKM. This chain's CDR3 is CASIGSDQPQHF. The CDR3, as DNA: TGTGCCAGCATTGGTTCGGATCAGCCCCAGCATTTT.

This chain uses TRBV27 with TRBJ2-1; TRBD2 matches 9 bases. The CDR3 is 16 amino acids. The V gene's germline CDR1 is MNHEY and CDR2 SMNVEV (reference sequence). The ends lost 4 bases at V and 0 bases at J; junction bases unmatched: 4. The CDR3 sequence is CASSWGSGSSYNEQFF. CDR3 in DNA: TGTGCCAGCAGTTGGGGTAGCGGGAGCTCCTACAATGAGCAGTTCTTC.

The V gene is TRBV28, the J gene TRBJ2-3; the D gene is possibly TRBD2 (5 bases). Trimming pared 2 bases from V and 4 bases from J, leaving 16 bases between. Germline CDR1 MDHEN, CDR2 SYDVKM. The CDR3 consists of 16 residues. For the CDR3, the DNA is TGTGCCAGCAGTTTAGGGGAGAGTCGAGAGGCAGATACGCAGTATTTT. It is translated as CASSLGESREADTQYF. Based on the CDR3 plus reference TRBV28 and TRBJ2-3, the full variable domain is DVKVTQSSRYLVKRTGEKVFLECVQDMDHENMFWYRQDPGLGLRLIYFSYDVKMKEKGDIPEGYSVSREKKERFSLILESASTNQTSMYLCASSLGESREADTQYFGPGTRLTVL.

The rearrangement joins TRBV10-3 to TRBJ2-1, with a tentative D call TRBD2 (6 bases). The CDR3 has 16 amino acids. Germline CDR1 ENHRY, CDR2 SYGVKD. The V gene lost 6 bases and the J gene lost 6 bases, with 21 bases spanning the gap. DNA of the CDR3: TGTGCCATCAGAGGAACTCGGCGGGATGGAGGCAATGAGCAGTTCTTC. The encoded protein is CAIRGTRRDGGNEQFF.

This clone was found once. The chain carries TRBV5-1 and TRBJ2-1; D not certain. Per germline, CDR1 SGHRS and CDR2 YFSETQ. This CDR3 spans 12 amino acids. V was trimmed by 5 bases and J by 7 bases, leaving 10 bases between them. The CDR3 DNA sequence: TGCGCCAGCAGTAGCTGGATTAATGAGCAGTTCTTC. Protein sequence: CASSSWINEQFF.

The chain recombines TRBV19 with TRBJ1-5, with D perhaps matching TRBD1 (6 bases). This CDR3 spans 16 amino acids. Germline V gene lookup returns CDR1 LNHDA and CDR2 SQIVND (reference sequence). V gave up 0 bases and J gave up 5 bases, with 14 bases separating them. The CDR3, as DNA: TGTGCCAGTAGTATAGAAACAGGGAAGGCCCATCAGCCCCAGCATTTT. This codes for CASSIETGKAHQPQHF.

The CDR3 bases are TGCGCCAGCAGCTTGGAGTCGGGGATAACCTCTGGGGCCAACGTCCTGACTTTC. Protein sequence: CASSLESGITSGANVLTF. V and J are TRBV5-1 and TRBJ2-6; TRBD2 might be the D (5 bases). The germline V and J ends were trimmed by 0 bases and 0 bases, with 13 bases remaining between them. The CDR3 runs to 18 residues. Germline CDR1 SGHRS, CDR2 YFSETQ.

This clone was counted once. CDR3 bases: TGCAGCGTTGAAGTAGGTGGGAGTGGTACCGGGGAGCTGTTTTTT. It specifies CSVEVGGSGTGELFF. The rearrangement uses TRBV29-1 and TRBJ2-2; tentative D call: TRBD2 (5 bases). This CDR3 is built from 15 residues. Trimming removed 1 base from V and 5 bases from J, with 14 bases in between. From germline, CDR1 is SQVTM and CDR2 ANQGSEA.

The chain carries TRBV9 and TRBJ1-3; possible D gene TRBD1, 5 bases. The CDR3 extends over 16 amino acids. Deletions cut 0 bases from V and 3 bases from J, with 13 bases between. Germline assignment: CDR1 SGDLS and CDR2 YYNGEE. The CDR3 spells CASSVEAGQGGNTIYF. As DNA, the CDR3 is TGTGCCAGCAGCGTAGAGGCAGGGCAAGGTGGAAACACCATATATTTT.

This clone was seen only a few times. This chain connects TRBV7-9 to TRBJ2-1; 9 bases are a match to TRBD1. J lost 4 bases, V lost 3 bases, and 1 base had no gene match. The length of the CDR3 is 14 residues. The germline gives CDR1 SEHNR, CDR2 FQNEAQ (reference sequence). CDR3 sequence reads: CASSLDRGYNEQFF. The CDR3 nucleotides read TGTGCCAGCAGCTTGGACAGGGGATACAATGAGCAGTTCTTC.

This chain links TRBV5-5 with TRBJ1-2; D not certain. Trimming removed 0 bases from V and 1 base from J, with 7 bases in between. The germline V gene encodes CDR1 SGHKS and CDR2 YYEKEE (reference sequence). The CDR3 is 14 amino acids. CDR3 DNA sequence: TGTGCCAGCAGCTTGGTGCGGGATAACTATGGCTACACCTTC. Residues: CASSLVRDNYGYTF.

The V and J genes are TRBV5-1 and TRBJ2-7; possible D gene TRBD2, 5 bases. CDR1 is SGHRS and CDR2 is YFSETQ in the germline V gene. Trimming took 0 bases from V and 5 from J, leaving 12 bases between them. The CDR3 is 14 amino acids. This CDR3 is CASSLAAGIDEQYF. The CDR3, as DNA: TGCGCCAGCAGCTTGGCGGCCGGGATCGACGAGCAGTACTTC.

This clone has more than one count but fewer than ten. The rearrangement uses TRBV30 and TRBJ1-1; tentative D call: TRBD1 (5 bases). Trimming took off 0 bases at V and 0 bases at J, with 11 bases between the two ends. This CDR3 contains 15 residues. CDR1 GTSNPN and CDR2 SVGIG come from the germline V gene (reference sequence). As DNA, the CDR3 is TGTGCCTGGAGTGTTAGGAGGGGATTGAACACTGAAGCTTTCTTT. It translates to CAWSVRRGLNTEAFF.

V is TRBV19 and J is TRBJ2-1; tentative D call: TRBD2 (6 bases). V was cut by 6 bases and J by 5 bases, with 14 bases left in between. This CDR3 is built from 14 residues. From germline, CDR1 is LNHDA and CDR2 SQIVND (reference sequence). CDR3 residues: CASSPGTVDNEQFF. CDR3 in DNA: TGTGCCAGTAGCCCCGGGACTGTCGACAATGAGCAGTTCTTC. Full variable domain (outside the CDR3, taken from reference TRBV19 and TRBJ2-1): DGGITQSPKYLFRKEGQNVTLSCEQNLNHDAMYWYRQDPGQGLRLIYYSQIVNDFQKGDIAEGYSVSREKKESFPLTVTSAQKNPTAFYLCASSPGTVDNEQFFGPGTRLTVL.

This clone occurred a few times. The chain couples TRBV7-3 to TRBJ2-5; D perhaps matches TRBD2 (5 bases). Germline CDR1 reads SGHTA; CDR2 reads FQGTGA. The CDR3 spans 13 residues. Trimming cost V 3 bases and J 5 bases, with 10 bases left between them. CDR3 sequence reads: CASSLGRGETQYF. The CDR3 DNA sequence: TGTGCCAGCAGCTTGGGGAGAGGGGAGACCCAGTACTTC.

V is TRBV6-5 and J is TRBJ1-1; D call uncertain. The CDR3 is 13 residues long. Germline CDR1 and CDR2: MNHEY and SVGAGI. V lost 6 bases and J 0 bases, leaving 8 bases between the germline ends. This CDR3 is CASRRLMNTEAFF. CDR3 in DNA: TGTGCCAGCAGGCGATTAATGAACACTGAAGCTTTCTTT.

The chain employs TRBV4-1 and TRBJ2-2, with TRBD2 matching over 12 bases. V dropped 0 bases and J dropped 4; count of bases not matched to a gene: 6. The CDR3 spans 18 residues. Per the germline V gene, CDR1 is MGHRA and CDR2 is YSYEKL. CDR3 bases: TGCGCCAGCAGCCAAGAGACTAGCGGGAGTCTTGCCACCGGGGAGCTGTTTTTT. Protein: CASSQETSGSLATGELFF.

The chain links TRBV11-1 to TRBJ2-7; 8 nucleotides line up with TRBD1. The length of the CDR3 is 16 residues. V lost 3 bases, J lost 1 base, and 8 bases stayed unmatched. Germline-derived CDR1 and CDR2 are SGHAT and FQDESV (reference sequence). This chain's CDR3 is CASSLKPGGLSYEQYF. DNA of the CDR3: TGTGCCAGCAGCTTGAAACCAGGGGGCTTATCCTACGAGCAGTACTTC.

The CDR3 protein is CASSPTGEESTEAFF. The CDR3 DNA reads as TGCGCCAGCAGCCCTACAGGGGAGGAGTCCACTGAAGCTTTCTTT. This sequence joins TRBV5-1 and TRBJ1-1; TRBD1 matches 7 bases. Germline values: CDR1 SGHRS, CDR2 YFSETQ. The CDR3 covers 15 residues. Trimming took 4 bases from V and 4 from J; bases not matched to a gene: 10.

The V and J genes are TRBV6-1 and TRBJ2-1; TRBD1 is a possible D gene (5 bases). Trimming shortened V by 2 bases and J by 6 bases, and 17 bases separated the two germline ends. The CDR3 covers 16 residues. The germline gives CDR1 MNHNS, CDR2 SASEGT. CDR3 amino acids: CASSEIGPPRGNEQFF. The CDR3 DNA sequence: TGTGCCAGCAGTGAAATTGGACCGCCTAGGGGCAATGAGCAGTTCTTC.

The CDR3 protein is CASSPDSPYNEQFF. The CDR3 DNA is TGTGCCAGCTCACCGGACAGTCCCTACAATGAGCAGTTCTTC. V and J are TRBV18 and TRBJ2-1; D may be TRBD1 (6 bases). Trimming removed 3 bases from V and 2 bases from J, with 8 bases in between. The CDR3 totals 14 residues. CDR1 and CDR2 from the germline V gene are KGHSH and LQKENI.

The chain recombines TRBV5-1 with TRBJ1-1; 9 nucleotides match TRBD1. This CDR3 has 15 residues. Per germline, CDR1 SGHRS and CDR2 YFSETQ. The ends lost 4 bases at V and 3 bases at J; junction bases unmatched: 7. CDR3 coding DNA: TGCGCCAGCAGCAGACAGGGGGAGCGGGACACTGAAGCTTTCTTT. This sequence encodes CASSRQGERDTEAFF.

The V and J genes are TRBV6-4 and TRBJ2-1, with 8 bases lining up with TRBD2. V gave up 2 bases and J gave up 6 bases; unmatched junction bases: 9. Germline CDR1 reads MRHNA; CDR2 reads SNTAGT. The CDR3 loop spans 16 amino acids. CDR3 nucleotide sequence: TGTGCCAGCAGTGACCAAGCGGGAGCGATTGGCAATGAGCAGTTCTTC. Its translation is CASSDQAGAIGNEQFF.